This TCR beta chain was recorded in a study of identical twins. Healthy Caucasian individuals made up all the donors. The length of the CDR3 is 16 residues. V gave up 2 bases and J gave up 1 base; unmatched junction bases: 6. Germline CDR1 and CDR2: MNHEY and SVGAGI. MiXCR, run by TCRdb on the 5' RACE reads, gives a single entry per CDR3 protein. The sample lists 1.5 million to 2 million distinct CDR3 sequences; around 29% were seen once. This clonotype was counted only a few times. Its target is not known. General observations from the study: While abundant cord blood beta clonotypes carried fewer insertions, memory repertoires showed no such pattern. Out-of-frame TCR alpha sharing observed in monozygotic twins exceeded model estimates. Conclusions rested on cross-sectional statistics rather than following the same donors.

The sequenced sample consisted of cord blood. The TCR comes from a newborn girl in good health. The V call is TRBV6-5, the J call TRBJ2-7; TRBD2 matches at 9 bases. Here the CDR3 DNA reads TGTGCCAGCAGTTACGATAGCCTAGCGGGGTCCTACGAGCAGTACTTC. Its translation: CASSYDSLAGSYEQYF.